This is a list of T cell receptor beta chains from one sample in a study of shared clonotypes between healthy human individuals. Generated by immunoSEQ multiplex PCR, the TCRdb table keeps only in-frame clones and is missing some. Here the sample spans fewer than 550,000 clones, 60% to 80% being singletons. Sequenced input: PBMCs. The source of these receptors is a woman aged 40 to 55 in good health. Some clones in this sample may be carry-over from other donors' samples. CDR3s include the opening cysteine and the closing phenylalanine or tryptophan. A D gene is named only where the DNA matches it firmly. Expanded clones are given a class, and other clones once, few, many or no size at all.

d_gene | j_gene | v_gene | abundance | CDR3aa | CDR3nt
TRBD2 | TRBJ2-7 | TRBV10-3 | . | CAISESRGTSGNSYEQYF | TGTGCCATCAGTGAGTCCCGGGGGACTAGCGGGAACTCCTACGAGCAGTACTTC
TRBD2 | TRBJ2-1 | TRBV6-1 | . | CASSDPGTSGYNEQFF | TGTGCCAGCAGTGACCCCGGGACTAGCGGGTACAATGAGCAGTTCTTC
TRBD1 | TRBJ2-7 | TRBV11-2 | . | CASSRAQDRDREQYF | TGTGCCAGCAGCCGAGCGCAGGACAGGGATCGCGAGCAGTACTTC
TRBD1 | TRBJ2-7 | TRBV6-1 | . | CASSIRTGDPSEQYF | TGTGCCAGCAGTATACGGACAGGGGATCCGAGTGAGCAGTACTTC
. | TRBJ2-3 | TRBV5-5 | . | CASSLRADTQYF | TGTGCCAGCAGCTTGCGCGCAGATACGCAGTATTTT
. | TRBJ1-4 | TRBV7-9 | . | CASSTNPIGREFNEKLFF | TGTGCCAGCAGCACCAACCCAATCGGGAGGGAGTTCAATGAAAAACTGTTTTTT
. | TRBJ1-3 | TRBV7-9 | once | CASSGVHSGNTIYF | TGTGCCAGTTCCGGGGTTCACTCTGGAAACACCATATATTTT
. | TRBJ2-7 | TRBV7-2 | . | CASSLQAGRDEQYF | TGTGCCAGCAGCTTACAGGCAGGGCGGGACGAGCAGTACTTC
. | TRBJ2-1 | TRBV13 | . | CASSLARPLHNEQFF | TGTGCCAGCAGCTTGGCCCGCCCGCTTCACAATGAGCAGTTCTTC
. | TRBJ2-3 | TRBV5-1 | once | CASSFGGSSTDTQYF | TGCGCCAGCAGCTTCGGCGGTTCTAGCACAGATACGCAGTATTTT
TRBD1 | TRBJ2-7 | TRBV7-2 | many | CASRTRQGGEQYF | TGTGCCAGCAGAACCAGACAGGGGGGCGAGCAGTACTTC
. | TRBJ2-3 | TRBV28 | . | CASRGYRLGTDTQYF | TGTGCCAGCAGGGGCTATAGGTTGGGCACAGATACGCAGTATTTT
. | TRBJ2-1 | TRBV6-1 | many | CASSEGQSDYNEQFF | TGTGCCAGCAGTGAAGGGCAGAGCGATTACAATGAGCAGTTCTTC
. | TRBJ1-2 | TRBV28 | . | CASSPIGGLHGYTF | TGTGCCAGCAGTCCTATTGGGGGTTTGCATGGCTACACCTTC
. | TRBJ1-1 | TRBV5-1 | . | CASSLVPRNTEAFF | TGCGCCAGCAGCTTGGTCCCCAGGAACACTGAAGCTTTCTTT
. | TRBJ2-5 | TRBV5-6 | . | CASSLIGETQYF | TGTGCCAGCAGCTTGATTGGCGAGACCCAGTACTTC
TRBD1 | TRBJ1-4 | TRBV5-1 | . | CASSLDGTATNEKLFF | TGCGCCAGCAGCTTGGATGGGACAGCAACTAATGAAAAACTGTTTTTT
. | TRBJ2-1 | TRBV4-1 | . | CASSQRGNEQFF | TGCGCCAGCAGCCAAAGGGGAAATGAGCAGTTCTTC
. | TRBJ1-3 | TRBV5-1 | . | CASSLTGIGLYTIYF | TGCGCCAGCAGCTTAACAGGGATTGGTCTGTACACCATATATTTT
. | TRBJ2-5 | TRBV30 | . | CAWERTKWKETQYF | TGTGCCTGGGAGAGAACTAAGTGGAAAGAGACCCAGTACTTC
. | TRBJ2-2 | TRBV2 | many | CASRGDTDTGELFF | TGTGCCAGCAGGGGGGACACCGACACCGGGGAGCTGTTTTTT
. | TRBJ1-4 | TRBV7-2 | few | CASSLDRMNEKLFF | TGTGCCAGCAGCTTAGACAGGATGAATGAAAAACTGTTTTTT
TRBD2 | TRBJ2-5 | TRBV29-1 | few | CSVGASGSILETQYF | TGCAGCGTGGGGGCTAGCGGGAGTATTTTGGAGACCCAGTACTTC
. | TRBJ2-3 | TRBV5-1 | . | CASSLATHVADTQYF | TGCGCCAGCAGCTTGGCCACCCACGTCGCAGATACGCAGTATTTT
. | TRBJ1-4 | TRBV21-1 | . | CASSPLGSGTEKLFF | TGTGCCAGCAGCCCCCTGGGGAGCGGGACTGAAAAACTGTTTTTT
TRBD1 | TRBJ1-2 | TRBV6-5 | few | CASSYSWTGVNYGYTF | TGTGCCAGCAGTTACTCCTGGACAGGGGTAAACTATGGCTACACCTTC
TRBD2 | TRBJ2-1 | TRBV9 | many | CASSVAPGGYNEQFF | TGTGCCAGCAGCGTAGCTCCGGGGGGATACAATGAGCAGTTCTTC
TRBD1 | TRBJ2-7 | TRBV2 | . | CASRGLGYRGRSYEQYF | TGTGCCAGCAGGGGGCTCGGGTACAGGGGACGTTCCTACGAGCAGTACTTC
. | TRBJ1-1 | TRBV6-1 | . | CASSSEQVNTEAFF | TGTGCCAGCAGTAGTGAACAAGTGAACACTGAAGCTTTCTTT
TRBD1 | TRBJ1-4 | TRBV7-8 | . | CASSPRQGTNEKLFF | TGTGCCAGCAGCCCTAGACAGGGAACTAATGAAAAACTGTTTTTT
. | TRBJ2-3 | TRBV7-8 | . | CASSTPVLAARTDTQYF | TGTGCCAGCAGCACACCGGTACTAGCTGCCCGCACAGATACGCAGTATTTT
TRBD1 | TRBJ2-1 | TRBV5-1 | . | CASRGLQGAGDEQFF | TGCGCCAGCAGGGGACTACAGGGGGCTGGGGATGAGCAGTTCTTC
. | TRBJ2-1 | TRBV5-1 | . | CASSPQGPVNEQFF | TGCGCCAGCAGCCCCCAGGGGCCGGTGAATGAGCAGTTCTTC
TRBD1 | TRBJ1-4 | TRBV7-9 | . | CASSSGYRGPNEKLFF | TGTGCCAGCAGCTCCGGATACAGGGGGCCTAATGAAAAACTGTTTTTT
TRBD2 | TRBJ2-1 | TRBV28 | . | CASSLRGLAGLGQFF | TGTGCCAGCAGTTTAAGAGGACTAGCGGGCTTGGGGCAGTTCTTC